This entry describes one T cell receptor beta chain. Antigen: not known. The entry originates in a study of blood T cells in healthy people across ages. Regarding the study as a whole: As age increased, TCR beta diversity per million T cells fell in a roughly linear fashion.

Combining a sample-barcoded 5' primer with a J-beta primer mix, a second PCR ran for roughly 7 to 11 cycles. A single record per CDR3 protein comes from TCRdb applying MiXCR to the 5' RACE reads. There are over 950,000 distinct CDR3 sequences in the sample; roughly 51% occur only once, and 20% to 25% lies in the top ten. PBMCs were isolated at a quantity of at least 7 million per sample. The J segment lost 12 bases and the V segment lost 5 bases, leaving 9 bases of the junction unmatched. Per germline, CDR1 MNHEY and CDR2 SMNVEV (reference sequence). The CDR3 covers 14 residues. The specimen was blood. This receptor was identified in an older woman in good health. The genes are TRBV27 and TRBJ1-6, with 8 bases matching TRBD1. The CDR3: CASSTRTGREPLHF. The CDR3 region has the DNA TGTGCCAGCAGTACTCGGACAGGGCGGGAACCCCTCCACTTT.